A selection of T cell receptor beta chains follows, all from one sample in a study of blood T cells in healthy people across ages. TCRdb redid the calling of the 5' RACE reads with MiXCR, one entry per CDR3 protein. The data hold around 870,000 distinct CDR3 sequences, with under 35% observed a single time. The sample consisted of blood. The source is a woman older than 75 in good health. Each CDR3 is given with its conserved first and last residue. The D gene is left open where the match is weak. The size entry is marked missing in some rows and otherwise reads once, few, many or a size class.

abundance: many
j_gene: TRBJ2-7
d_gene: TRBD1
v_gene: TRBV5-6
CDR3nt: TGTGCCAGCAGCTTGGAGGGACAGGGGCCCCAGGCCCAGTACTTC
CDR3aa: CASSLEGQGPQAQYF

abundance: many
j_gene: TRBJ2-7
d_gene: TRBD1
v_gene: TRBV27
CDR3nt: TGTGCCAGCAGTTCGTCAGGGACAGGGGGACTCTACGAGCAGTACTTC
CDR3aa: CASSSSGTGGLYEQYF

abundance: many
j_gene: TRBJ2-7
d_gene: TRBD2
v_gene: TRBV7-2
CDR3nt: TGTGCCAGCAGCCTGGGGACTAGCGGGGATAACTACGAGCAGTACTTC
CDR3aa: CASSLGTSGDNYEQYF

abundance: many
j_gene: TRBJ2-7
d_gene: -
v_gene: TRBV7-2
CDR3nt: TGTGCCAGCAGTCTAGGGCGGGGTAACCACGAGCAGTACTTC
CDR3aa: CASSLGRGNHEQYF

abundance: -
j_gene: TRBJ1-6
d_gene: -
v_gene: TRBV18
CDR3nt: TGTGCCAGCTCACCGCAGAAGCGGTATAATTCACCCCTCCACTTT
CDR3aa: CASSPQKRYNSPLHF

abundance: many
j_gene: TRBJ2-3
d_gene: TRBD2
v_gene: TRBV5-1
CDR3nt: TGCGCCAGCAGCTTAAAAGCCGGGACTAGCGGGGTTGGTACAGATACGCAGTATTTT
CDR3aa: CASSLKAGTSGVGTDTQYF

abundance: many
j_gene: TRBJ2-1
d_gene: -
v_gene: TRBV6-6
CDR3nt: TGTGCCAGCGGGACCCAAGGACGCAATGAGCAGTTCTTC
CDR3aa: CASGTQGRNEQFF

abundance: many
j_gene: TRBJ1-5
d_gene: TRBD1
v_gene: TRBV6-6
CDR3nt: TGTGCCATAGGGACAGTCAATCAGCCCCAGCATTTT
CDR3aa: CAIGTVNQPQHF

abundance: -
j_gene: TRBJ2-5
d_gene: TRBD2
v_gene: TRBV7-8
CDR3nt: TGTGCCGGCAGTCGAGCGACTAGCTCCCAAGAGACCCAGTACTTC
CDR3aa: CAGSRATSSQETQYF

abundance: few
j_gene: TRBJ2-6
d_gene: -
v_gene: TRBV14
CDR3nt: TGTGCCAGCAGCCCCCGGGACGTAAACCTTCCTGGGGCCAACGTCCTGACTTTC
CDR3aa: CASSPRDVNLPGANVLTF

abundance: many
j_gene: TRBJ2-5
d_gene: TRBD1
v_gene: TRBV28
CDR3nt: TGTGCCAGCAGTTTAGGGGTGGGGACAGGGTCGCAAGAGACCCAGTACTTC
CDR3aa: CASSLGVGTGSQETQYF

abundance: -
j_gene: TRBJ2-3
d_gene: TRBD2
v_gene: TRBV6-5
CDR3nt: TGTGCCAGCAGTACTAGCGGGAGAGCAGATACGCAGTATTTT
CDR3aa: CASSTSGRADTQYF

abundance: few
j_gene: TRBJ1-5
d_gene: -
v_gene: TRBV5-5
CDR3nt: TGTGCCAGCAGCCCGGGGGTGGGGGATCAGCCCCAGCATTTT
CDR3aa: CASSPGVGDQPQHF

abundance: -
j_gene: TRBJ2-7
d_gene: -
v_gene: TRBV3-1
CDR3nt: TGTGCCAGCAGCCAATCGACAGCTTCCTACGAGCAGTACTTC
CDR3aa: CASSQSTASYEQYF

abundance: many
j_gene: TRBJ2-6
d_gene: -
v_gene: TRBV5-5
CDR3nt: TGTGCCAGCAGCGCAATCACACAGAGCTCTGGGGCCAACGTCCTGACTTTC
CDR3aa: CASSAITQSSGANVLTF

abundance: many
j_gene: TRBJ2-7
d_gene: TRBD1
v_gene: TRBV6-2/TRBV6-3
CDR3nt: TGTGCCAGCAGTGGGCAGGGGACAGCCTCCTACGAGCAGTACTTC
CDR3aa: CASSGQGTASYEQYF

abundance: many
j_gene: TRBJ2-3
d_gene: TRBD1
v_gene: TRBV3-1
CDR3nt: TGTGCCAGCAGCGAGGGACAGGGGAGGATATCGCAGTATTTT
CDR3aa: CASSEGQGRISQYF

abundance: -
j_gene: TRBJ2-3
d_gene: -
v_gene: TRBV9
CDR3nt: TGTGCCAGCAGCGTAGATAACGGGGGCACAGATACGCAGTATTTT
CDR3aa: CASSVDNGGTDTQYF

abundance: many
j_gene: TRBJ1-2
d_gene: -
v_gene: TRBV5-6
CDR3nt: TGTGCCAGCAGCCTGAGTCTTAACTATGGCTACACCTTC
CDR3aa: CASSLSLNYGYTF

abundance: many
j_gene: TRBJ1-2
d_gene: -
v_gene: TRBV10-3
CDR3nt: TGTGCCATCCGGGTTAACTATGGCTACACCTTC
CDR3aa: CAIRVNYGYTF

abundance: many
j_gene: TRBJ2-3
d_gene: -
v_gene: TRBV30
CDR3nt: TGTGCCTGGAGTGTGGTGATGGGCAGGATTAGCACAGATACGCAGTATTTT
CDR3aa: CAWSVVMGRISTDTQYF

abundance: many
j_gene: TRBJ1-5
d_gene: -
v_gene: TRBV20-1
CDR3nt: TGCAGTGCTAGAGGAGTAGAACTGGGGGGTCAGCCCCAGCATTTT
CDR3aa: CSARGVELGGQPQHF

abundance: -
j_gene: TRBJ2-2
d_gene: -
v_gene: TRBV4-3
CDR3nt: TGCGCCAGCAGCCAAGTGTCAAGCGACACCGGGGAGCTGTTTTTT
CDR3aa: CASSQVSSDTGELFF

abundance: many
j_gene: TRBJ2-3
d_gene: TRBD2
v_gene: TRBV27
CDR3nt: TGTGCCAGCAGGGCGGGGGGAGATACGCAGTATTTT
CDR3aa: CASRAGGDTQYF

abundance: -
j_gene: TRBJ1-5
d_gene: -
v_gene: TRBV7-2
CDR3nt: TGTGCCAGCAGCCGACTTCACAGGGCCCCTAATCAGCCCCAGCATTTT
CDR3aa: CASSRLHRAPNQPQHF

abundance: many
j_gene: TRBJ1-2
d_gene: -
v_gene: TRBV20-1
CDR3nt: TGCAGTGCTAGTAAGGGTCAGAGGGGCTACACCTTC
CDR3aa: CSASKGQRGYTF

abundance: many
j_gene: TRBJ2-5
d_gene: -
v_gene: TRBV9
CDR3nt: TGTGCCAGCAGTCAAGTTCAATGGGGTGAGACCCAGTACTTC
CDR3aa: CASSQVQWGETQYF

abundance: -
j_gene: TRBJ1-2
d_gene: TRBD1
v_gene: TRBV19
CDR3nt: TGTGCCAGTAGTATAGATGGACAGGGGGAGGTCTCTAACTATGGCTACACCTTC
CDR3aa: CASSIDGQGEVSNYGYTF

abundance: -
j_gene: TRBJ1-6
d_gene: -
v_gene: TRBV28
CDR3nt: TGTGCCAGCAGTTTGGTGGGGGGCGGGTCACCCCTCCACTTT
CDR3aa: CASSLVGGGSPLHF

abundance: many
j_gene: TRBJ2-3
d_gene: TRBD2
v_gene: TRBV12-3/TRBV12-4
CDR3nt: TGTGCCAGCAGTTTAGGCCTTAGCGGGGGCACAGATACGCAGTATTTT
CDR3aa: CASSLGLSGGTDTQYF

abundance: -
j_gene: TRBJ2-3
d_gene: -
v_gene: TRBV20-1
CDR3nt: TGCAGTGCTAGAGATCGTACGAGGCTACAACTGGGAGATGCGCAGTATTTT
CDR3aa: CSARDRTRLQLGDAQYF

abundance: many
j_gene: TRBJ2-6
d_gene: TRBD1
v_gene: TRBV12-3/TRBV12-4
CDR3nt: TGTGCCAGCAGTTTCTTCACAGGGGCATCTGGGGCCAACGTCCTGACTTTC
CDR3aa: CASSFFTGASGANVLTF

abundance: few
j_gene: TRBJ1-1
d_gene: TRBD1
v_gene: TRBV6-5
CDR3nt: TGTGCCAGCAGTTGGACAGGGGGCACCGCTGAAGCTTTCTTT
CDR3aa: CASSWTGGTAEAFF

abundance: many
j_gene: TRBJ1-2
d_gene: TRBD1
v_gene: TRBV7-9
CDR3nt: TGTGCCAGCAGCTACTCTCCGGGACAGGGCTATGGCTACACCTTC
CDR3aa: CASSYSPGQGYGYTF

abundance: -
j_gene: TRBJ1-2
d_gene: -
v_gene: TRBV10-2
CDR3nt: TGCGCCAGCAGTGTCAACCACTATGGCTACACCTTC
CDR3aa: CASSVNHYGYTF

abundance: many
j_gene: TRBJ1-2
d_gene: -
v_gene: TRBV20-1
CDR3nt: TGCAGTGGAGCGGGGGGCCCCTACTATGGCTACACCTTC
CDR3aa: CSGAGGPYYGYTF

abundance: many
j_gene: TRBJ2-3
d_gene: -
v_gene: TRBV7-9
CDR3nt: TGTGCCAGCAGCGCCACCAGGGAGAGCACAGATACGCAGTATTTT
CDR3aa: CASSATRESTDTQYF